This T cell receptor beta chain was sequenced during a study of blood T cell repertoires in COVID-19. Study in general: Specimens from acute and convalescent COVID-19 originated in the United States, Italy and Spain. In each case, the material was cDNA or gDNA derived from T cells, B-cell-depleted T cells, or PBMCs.

Trimming shortened V by 0 bases and J by 4 bases, and 11 bases separated the two germline ends. The CDR3 loop spans 14 amino acids. Germline CDR1 reads SGHDT; CDR2 reads YYEEEE. Researchers sorted participants into cohorts using their self-reported clinical history. In the source study's methods: Reference gene primer amplification gave estimated nucleated cell counts. Using immunoSEQ multiplex PCR, the repertoire was profiled, and TCRdb retains in-frame clones only, with some absent. V, J and clone size derive from that table, while D and trimming were established from the DNA sequence. The sample lists around 140,000 clones; roughly 89% were seen once.

The chain links TRBV5-6 to TRBJ2-7; a weak D match, TRBD1 (6 bases). The source material was PBMCs or T cells enriched from blood (not recorded which). The source of this sequence is a man aged 50-60 years who had recovered from COVID-19. The CDR3 loop is CASSLVDRGYEQYV. The CDR3 nucleotides read TGTGCCAGCAGCTTGGTGGACAGAGGTTACGAGCAGTACGTC.